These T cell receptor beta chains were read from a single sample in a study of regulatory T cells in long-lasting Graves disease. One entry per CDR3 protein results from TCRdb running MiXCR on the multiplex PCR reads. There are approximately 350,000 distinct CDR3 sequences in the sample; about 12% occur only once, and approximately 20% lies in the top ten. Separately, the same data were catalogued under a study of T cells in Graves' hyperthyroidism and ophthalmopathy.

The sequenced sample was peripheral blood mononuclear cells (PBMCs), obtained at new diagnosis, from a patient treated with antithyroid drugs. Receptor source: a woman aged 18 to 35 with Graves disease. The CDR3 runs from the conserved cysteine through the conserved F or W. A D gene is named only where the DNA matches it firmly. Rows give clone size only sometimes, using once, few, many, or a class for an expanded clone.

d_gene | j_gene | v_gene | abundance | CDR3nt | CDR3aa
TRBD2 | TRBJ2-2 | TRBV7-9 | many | TGTGCCAGCAGCCCCGGGACTAGCGGGAACCTGAACACCGGGGAGCTGTTTTTT | CASSPGTSGNLNTGELFF
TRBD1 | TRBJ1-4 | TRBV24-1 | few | TGTGCCACCAGTGATTCGGACAGGCGTCGTTCTTTGTTTTTT | CATSDSDRRRSLFF
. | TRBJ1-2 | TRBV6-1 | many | TGTGCCAGCAGTGAGGTCAGACATCAAAACTATGGCTACACCTTC | CASSEVRHQNYGYTF
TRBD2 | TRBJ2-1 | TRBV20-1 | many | TGCAGTGCTAGCTCCCCTAGCGGGAGCTCCTACAATGAGCAGTTCTTC | CSASSPSGSSYNEQFF
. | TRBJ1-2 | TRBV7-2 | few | TGTGCCAGCAGCTACCCCTCGGAGGGCTACACCTTC | CASSYPSEGYTF
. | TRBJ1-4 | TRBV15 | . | TGTGCCACCAGCTTGACCGGGGGTCACACTAATGAAAAACTGTTTTTT | CATSLTGGHTNEKLFF
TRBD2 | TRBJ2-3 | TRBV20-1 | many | TGCAGTGCTCCCCCAATAGCCGGGACTAGCGGTAGCACAGATACGCAGTATTTT | CSAPPIAGTSGSTDTQYF
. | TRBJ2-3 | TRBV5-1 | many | TGCGCCAGCAGCTTCGAGGGACCCTACACAGATACGCAGTATTTT | CASSFEGPYTDTQYF
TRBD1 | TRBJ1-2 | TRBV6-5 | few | TGTGCCAGCAGTTATTCCCCGACAGGGGGAAACTATGGCTACACCTTC | CASSYSPTGGNYGYTF
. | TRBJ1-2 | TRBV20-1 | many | TGCAGTGCTTCTGCTTCATATGGCTACACCTTC | CSASASYGYTF
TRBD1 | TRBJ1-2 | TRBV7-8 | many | TGTGCCAGCAGCAATGGAGGGGGCTTGGAGGGCTACACCTTC | CASSNGGGLEGYTF
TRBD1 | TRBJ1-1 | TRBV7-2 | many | TGTGCCAGCAGCCTACGCACAGGGGAGATCACTGAAGCTTTCTTT | CASSLRTGEITEAFF
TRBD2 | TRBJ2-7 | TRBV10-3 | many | TGTGCCATCAGTGAGTCCCGACTAGCGGGAGGGAGCTCCTACGAGCAGTACTTC | CAISESRLAGGSSYEQYF
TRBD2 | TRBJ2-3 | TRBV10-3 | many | TGTGCCATCAGTGCGGGACTCATAGCGGGAGGGCCCGTAAGAGATACGCAGTATTTT | CAISAGLIAGGPVRDTQYF
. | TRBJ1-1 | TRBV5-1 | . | TGCGCCAGCAGCTCGAAACCGGGCACTGAAGCTTTCTTT | CASSSKPGTEAFF
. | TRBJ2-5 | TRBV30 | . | TGTGCCTGGAGCGCCCCTATAGAAGAGACCCAGTACTTC | CAWSAPIEETQYF
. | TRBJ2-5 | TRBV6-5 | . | TGTGCCAGCAGTTCCCTGAGGGGAAGGGAGACCCAGTACTTC | CASSSLRGRETQYF
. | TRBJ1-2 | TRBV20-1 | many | TGCAGTGCTAGAGAGACGCTAATTAAAACCGGGGACGGGGCTAACTATGGCTACACCTTC | CSARETLIKTGDGANYGYTF
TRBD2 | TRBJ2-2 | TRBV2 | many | TGTGCCAGCACCGGACTAGCGGACTACACCGGGGAGCTGTTTTTT | CASTGLADYTGELFF
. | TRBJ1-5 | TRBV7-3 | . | TGTGCCAGCAGGTTGGACACCAATCAGCCCCAGCATTTT | CASRLDTNQPQHF
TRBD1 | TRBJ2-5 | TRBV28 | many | TGTGCCAGCAGTCTCGAGGTGTACCCCGGACAGGTGGAAGGAGAGACCCAGTACTTC | CASSLEVYPGQVEGETQYF
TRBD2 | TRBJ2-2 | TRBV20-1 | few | TGCAGTGATAGAGCGATTCAAGCGGGAAGGACCGGGGAGCTGTTTTTT | CSDRAIQAGRTGELFF
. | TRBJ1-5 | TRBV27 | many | TGTGCCAGCGCCACGCGGGTTTATAGCAATCAGCCCCAGCATTTT | CASATRVYSNQPQHF
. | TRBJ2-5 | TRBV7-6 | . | TGTGCCAGCAGCTTAAATCCAGAAGAGACCCAGTACTTC | CASSLNPEETQYF
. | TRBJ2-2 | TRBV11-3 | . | TGTGCCAGCAGCCGCTACACAGGGTCCACCGGGGAGCTGTTTTTT | CASSRYTGSTGELFF
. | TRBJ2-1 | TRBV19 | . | TGTGCCAGTAGGATGGGGAACAATGAGCAGTTCTTC | CASRMGNNEQFF
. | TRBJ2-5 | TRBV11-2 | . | TGTGCCAGCAGCTTAGGATACCAGGGTAAATTCGAGACCCAGTACTTC | CASSLGYQGKFETQYF
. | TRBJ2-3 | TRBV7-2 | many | TGTGCCAGCAGCTACCCCGTATTCACAGATACGCAGTATTTT | CASSYPVFTDTQYF
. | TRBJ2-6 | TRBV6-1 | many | TGTGCCAGCAAGGTTTACTCTGGGGCCAACGTCCTGACTTTC | CASKVYSGANVLTF
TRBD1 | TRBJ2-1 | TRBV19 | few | TGTGCCAGTAGTACGGGACAGGTAAGGAATGAGCAGTTCTTC | CASSTGQVRNEQFF
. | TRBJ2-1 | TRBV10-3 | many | TGTGCCATCAGTGAAGAGGGGCGGCACAATGAGCAGTTCTTC | CAISEEGRHNEQFF
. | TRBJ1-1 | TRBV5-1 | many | TGCGCCAGCAGCTTCAGTCCAGAAATTAACACTGAAGCTTTCTTT | CASSFSPEINTEAFF
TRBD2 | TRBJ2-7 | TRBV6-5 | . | TGTGCCAGCAGTTACGGAGCGGGAGTCTACGAGCAGTACTTC | CASSYGAGVYEQYF
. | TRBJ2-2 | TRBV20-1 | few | TGCAGTGCTAGAGATCCCTTTAGGGGGGGGGAAACCGGGGAGCTGTTTTTT | CSARDPFRGGETGELFF
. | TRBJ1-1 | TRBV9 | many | TGTGCCAGCAGCGTACAGGCGAACACTGAAGCTTTCTTT | CASSVQANTEAFF
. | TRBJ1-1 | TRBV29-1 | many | TGCAGCGTGCGACAGAACACTGAAGCTTTCTTT | CSVRQNTEAFF
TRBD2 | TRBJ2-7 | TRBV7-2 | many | TGTGCCAGCAGCCCGGCGGGGGGGGGGTCCTACGAGCAGTACTTC | CASSPAGGGSYEQYF
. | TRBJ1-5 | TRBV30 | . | TGTGCCTGGGAAACAGATACGCAGCATTTT | CAWETDTQHF
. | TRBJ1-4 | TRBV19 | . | TGTGCCAATCGATTCGGAGGGGACGAAAAACTGTTTTTT | CANRFGGDEKLFF
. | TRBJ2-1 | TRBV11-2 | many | TGTGCCAGCAGCTTAGGCCCCTCGAGAGGTAAGCGATCCTACAATGAGCAGTTCTTC | CASSLGPSRGKRSYNEQFF
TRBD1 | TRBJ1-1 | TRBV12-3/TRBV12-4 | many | TGTGCCAGCAGTTTGAGGACAGGGAACACTGAAGCTTTCTTT | CASSLRTGNTEAFF
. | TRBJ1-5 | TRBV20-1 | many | TGCAGTGCTACACATTGGGGGGAATACCAGCATTTT | CSATHWGEYQHF
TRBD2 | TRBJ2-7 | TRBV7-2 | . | TGTGCCAGCAGCTTAGCGGTGGCGGGAGGGCCATACGAGCAGTACTTC | CASSLAVAGGPYEQYF
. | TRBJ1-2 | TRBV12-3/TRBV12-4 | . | TGTGCCAGCAGCCCCGGCGGGGTAGATGGCTACACCTTC | CASSPGGVDGYTF
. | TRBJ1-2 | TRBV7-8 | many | TGTGCCAGCAGCCAAGGGACTCTGGCTTGGGGCTACACCTTC | CASSQGTLAWGYTF
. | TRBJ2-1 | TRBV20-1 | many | TGCAGTGCCTCGTTCAGCTACCTAGGCCTCCTGGATAATGAGCAGTTCTTC | CSASFSYLGLLDNEQFF
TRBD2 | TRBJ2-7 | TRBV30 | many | TGTGCCTGGAGTCAGGTCGGGAGGGCCGGATACGAGCAGTACTTC | CAWSQVGRAGYEQYF
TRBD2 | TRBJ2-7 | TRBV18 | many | TGTGCCAGCTCACCCGCGGGAGACTTTGAGCAGTACTTC | CASSPAGDFEQYF
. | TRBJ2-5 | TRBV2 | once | . | CASTNQTSMYLCASRRRGLTQYF
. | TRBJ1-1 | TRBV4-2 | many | TGTGCCAGCAGCCACGGTCAGGCCACTATGAACACTGAAGCTTTCTTT | CASSHGQATMNTEAFF
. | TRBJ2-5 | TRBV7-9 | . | TGTGCCAGCAGCTCTCGACGGAACCAAGAGACCCAGTACTTC | CASSSRRNQETQYF
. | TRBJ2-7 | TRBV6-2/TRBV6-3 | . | TGTGCCAGCAGTTACTGGGACCGAAGGGAGCCCCCCTACGAGCAGTACTTC | CASSYWDRREPPYEQYF
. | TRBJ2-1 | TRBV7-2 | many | TGTGCCAGCAGCGCGGGACTTTCTGGGAATGAGCAGTTCTTC | CASSAGLSGNEQFF